The 15 T cell receptor beta chains below all came from one sample that was sequenced in a study of immune cell composition in non-small cell lung cancer. Measured with immunoSEQ multiplex PCR; TCRdb has only the in-frame clones, and not every one. The sample has 1,500 or so clones, roughly two thirds seen once; the top ten hold around a quarter. Sequencing was done on a sample of lung tumor tissue. The receptors were sampled from a human donor with non-small cell lung cancer.

The rearrangement uses TRBV18 and TRBJ1-2; D gene uncertain. Germline CDR1 reads KGHSH; CDR2 reads LQKENI. Between the trimmed V and J ends, which lost 5 bases and 7 bases, there was a span of 8 bases. The length of the CDR3 is 11 residues. The CDR3: CASSSTSGYTF. CDR3 sequence (DNA): TGTGCCAGCTCATCTACTAGTGGCTACACCTTC.

The chain has TRBV5-1 and TRBJ1-2; tentative D call: TRBD1 (6 bases). Germline CDR1 is SGHRS and CDR2 is YFSETQ. The CDR3 is 13 amino acids. The V end lost 3 bases, the J end lost 4 bases, and 10 bases lay between the germline ends. The CDR3 spells CASSWDKSYGYTF. DNA for the CDR3: TGCGCCAGCAGCTGGGACAAGTCCTATGGCTACACCTTC.

This clone was counted between two and nine times. The CDR3 coding sequence is TGTGCCAGCAGCCAAGGCAGGGGTGGAAAACTGTTTTTT. This codes for CASSQGRGGKLFF. The V call is TRBV4-2, the J call TRBJ1-4, with a possible D match to TRBD1 (6 bases). This CDR3 spans 13 amino acids. Looked up from germline, CDR1 is LGHNA and CDR2 is YNFKEQ. The ends were cut back, 1 base at V and 10 bases at J, with 10 bases in the middle.

This clone was seen more than once but under ten times. This rearrangement joins TRBV5-1 to TRBJ2-7, with 10 bases matching TRBD2. Trimming removed 4 bases from V and 3 bases from J; junction bases left unmatched: 4. Germline V lookup: CDR1 SGHRS, CDR2 YFSETQ. The CDR3 consists of 14 residues. CDR3 nucleotides: TGCGCCAGCAGCGCTCTAGCGGGGGACTACGAGCAGTACTTC. Translated: CASSALAGDYEQYF.

This chain connects TRBV7-9 to TRBJ2-3; 7 nucleotides match TRBD2. V shed 3 bases, J shed 3 bases, and the junction held 6 bases outside the gene matches. This CDR3 is 15 amino acids long. CDR1 and CDR2 from the germline V gene are SEHNR and FQNEAQ (reference sequence). The CDR3 reads CASSLRREWTDTQYF. The CDR3 nucleotides read TGTGCCAGCAGCTTGAGGCGGGAGTGGACAGATACGCAGTATTTT.

V and J are TRBV10-3 and TRBJ2-5, with D possibly being TRBD1 (5 bases). Trimming cost V 6 bases and J 3 bases, with 8 bases left between them. Per germline, CDR1 ENHRY and CDR2 SYGVKD. The CDR3 is 12 amino acids. The CDR3 DNA sequence: TGTGCCATCAGGGGCAGGGAAGAGACCCAGTACTTC. It is translated as CAIRGREETQYF.

This clone has more than one count but fewer than ten. This chain uses TRBV19 with TRBJ2-2; 7 bases are a match to TRBD1. The junction had 2 bases not matched to a gene; V was cut back by 9 bases and J by 1 base. The CDR3 loop spans 13 amino acids. CDR1 is LNHDA and CDR2 is SQIVND in the germline V gene (reference sequence). CDR3: CARTGMNTGELFF. CDR3 nucleotide sequence: TGTGCCAGGACAGGGATGAACACCGGGGAGCTGTTTTTT.

The rearrangement joins TRBV19 to TRBJ1-5, with 8 bases aligning to TRBD1. The V gene end was trimmed by 3 bases and the J gene end by 1 base; junction bases not matched to a gene: 5. There are 16 residues in the CDR3. Germline V lookup: CDR1 LNHDA, CDR2 SQIVND (reference sequence). CDR3 residues: CASSMPGGSSNQPQHF. CDR3 coding DNA: TGTGCCAGTAGTATGCCAGGGGGCTCGAGCAATCAGCCCCAGCATTTT.

This sequence joins TRBV2 and TRBJ1-2; possibly TRBD1 for D (6 bases). Looked up from germline, CDR1 is SNHLY and CDR2 is FYNNEI. The CDR3 sequence is 15 residues long. Trimming pared 7 bases from V and 0 bases from J, leaving 15 bases between. The CDR3 DNA is TGTGCCAGCACCCCGGACAGTTCAACTAACTATGGCTACACCTTC. Residues: CASTPDSSTNYGYTF. Full variable domain (remainder filled in from reference TRBV2 and TRBJ1-2): EPEVTQTPSHQVTQMGQEVILRCVPISNHLYFYWYRQILGQKVEFLVSFYNNEISEKSEIFDDQFSVERPDGSNFTLKIRSTKLEDSAMYFCASTPDSSTNYGYTFGSGTRLTVV.

The chain couples TRBV5-1 to TRBJ2-2, with 8 bases that match TRBD1. The J segment lost 7 bases and the V segment lost 4 bases, leaving 12 bases of the junction unmatched. The germline CDR1 and CDR2 sequences are SGHRS and YFSETQ. The CDR3 runs 16 residues. CDR3 in DNA: TGCGCCAGCAGCAGGAGACAGGGGCCGCCGAACGGGGAGCTGTTTTTT. Its translation: CASSRRQGPPNGELFF.

Sample share makes this clone large (0.1 to 1%). The chain employs TRBV6-6 and TRBJ2-2; no definite D call. The CDR3 runs 13 residues. The V and J ends lost 8 bases and 6 bases respectively, with 13 bases between them. In germline, CDR1 is MNHNY, CDR2 SVGAGI (reference sequence). CDR3: CASPKNSAGELFF. CDR3 nucleotides: TGTGCCAGCCCTAAAAATTCGGCCGGGGAGCTGTTTTTT.

The sample holds one count of this clone. V and J are TRBV7-2 and TRBJ2-7; D remains unclear. V was trimmed by 4 bases and J by 2 bases, leaving 9 bases between them. The CDR3 extends over 13 amino acids. Germline loops: CDR1 SGHTA, CDR2 FQGNSA. The CDR3 sequence: CASSSRQPYEQYF. The CDR3 coding sequence is TGTGCCAGCAGCTCACGACAACCCTACGAGCAGTACTTC.

The chain links TRBV9 to TRBJ2-7; TRBD2 agrees at 9 bases. The CDR3 is made up of 16 amino acids. Unmatched junction bases numbered 10, after V lost 0 bases and J lost 6 bases. Germline V gene lookup returns CDR1 SGDLS and CDR2 YYNGEE. The DNA for the CDR3 is TGTGCCAGCAGCGTAGCTTCCGGGACTAGCACATTCGAGCAGTACTTC. This gives the protein CASSVASGTSTFEQYF.

The gene calls are TRBV6-5 and TRBJ1-6; no reliable D call. The CDR3 contains 11 residues. With 7 bases removed from V and 7 bases from J, the gap between germline ends came to 5 bases. Germline V gene sequence: CDR1 MNHEY, CDR2 SVGAGI. The CDR3 spells CASTQNSPLHF. In DNA form, the CDR3 reads TGTGCCAGCACCCAAAATTCACCCCTCCACTTT.

This clone was picked up one time. The chain uses TRBV30 and TRBJ2-3; 8 bases match TRBD1. The V and J ends lost 1 base and 0 bases, in that order; junction bases with no gene match: 3. Germline V gene sequence: CDR1 GTSNPN, CDR2 SVGIG (reference sequence). The CDR3 is 15 residues long. For the CDR3, the DNA is TGTGCCTGGAGTGGCGGGACAGGAAGCACAGATACGCAGTATTTT. Translated: CAWSGGTGSTDTQYF.